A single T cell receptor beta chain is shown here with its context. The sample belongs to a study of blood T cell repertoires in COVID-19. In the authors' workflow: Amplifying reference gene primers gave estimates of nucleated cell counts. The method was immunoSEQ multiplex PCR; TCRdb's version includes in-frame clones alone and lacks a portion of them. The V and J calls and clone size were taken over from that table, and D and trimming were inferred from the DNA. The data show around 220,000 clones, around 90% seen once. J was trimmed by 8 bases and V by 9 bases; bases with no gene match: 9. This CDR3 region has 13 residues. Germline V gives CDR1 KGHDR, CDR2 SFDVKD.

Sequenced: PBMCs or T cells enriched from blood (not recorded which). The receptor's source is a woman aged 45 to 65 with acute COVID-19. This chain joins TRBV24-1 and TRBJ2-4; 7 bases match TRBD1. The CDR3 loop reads CATLNGTVYIQYF. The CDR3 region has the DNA TGTGCCACCCTAAACGGGACAGTCTACATTCAGTACTTC.